This T cell receptor (beta chain) was obtained from a study of beta chain features in type 1 diabetes. Turning to the study itself: The number of sorted cells examined across all samples was around 98 million.

To note about this clone: The antigen is undetermined.

CD45RO/CCR7/CD25/CD127/CD95/CD27 sorting isolated CD4+ naive, central memory, regulatory and stem cell-like memory cells. The sequenced template was cDNA made from the entire isolated RNA. TCRdb's copy holds only in-frame clones and misses some; the assay was immunoSEQ multiplex PCR. The sample records some 220,000 clones, approximately 10% being singletons. Study-wide results and caveats: For type 1 diabetes patients, VDJ junctions showed fewer insertions and more deletions.

CDR3 length equals 13 residues. Trimming took 3 bases from V and 10 from J; bases not matched to a gene: 6. CDR1 KGHSH and CDR2 LQKENI come from the germline V gene. The sequenced sample was central memory CD4+ T cells from blood. This chain joins TRBV18 and TRBJ2-1; 7 nucleotides match TRBD1. The origin of this receptor is a man between 18 and 29 years old in good health. Here the CDR3 reads CASSPDRSMEQFF. CDR3 bases: TGTGCCAGCTCACCGGACAGGTCGATGGAGCAGTTCTTC.